A single count supports the clone carrying this TCR beta chain. Its antigen is currently unknown. These data come from a study of blood T cells in healthy people across ages. Study-level points and caveats: Researchers judged that diversity estimates from one million T cells fell short of true values. Older individuals had lower TCR beta diversity per million T cells (the decline was roughly linear).

Germline CDR1 is SQVTM and CDR2 is ANQGSEA. V dropped 7 bases and J dropped 4 bases, with 9 bases sitting between them. CDR3 length equals 11 residues. Using a J-beta primer mix together with a sample-barcoded 5' primer, a second PCR was run for 7 to 11 cycles. TCRdb reanalysed the 5' RACE reads using MiXCR and keeps one entry per CDR3 protein. The table records approximately 800,000 distinct CDR3 sequences, approximately 24% of them present only once. These data were also filed under a second study, of T cells of mothers and their children. As reported in that work: Thymic selection shapes TCR recombination output similarly in related and unrelated pairs. Overlap in related mother-child pairs always slightly exceeded unrelated pairs, never significantly.

The sequence derives from a boy aged 5-17 years in good health. The chain links TRBV29-1 to TRBJ2-3; D gene unclear. The sample comprised blood. CDR3 bases: TGCAGCGGGAGTGGCGCAGATACGCAGTATTTT. Protein: CSGSGADTQYF.